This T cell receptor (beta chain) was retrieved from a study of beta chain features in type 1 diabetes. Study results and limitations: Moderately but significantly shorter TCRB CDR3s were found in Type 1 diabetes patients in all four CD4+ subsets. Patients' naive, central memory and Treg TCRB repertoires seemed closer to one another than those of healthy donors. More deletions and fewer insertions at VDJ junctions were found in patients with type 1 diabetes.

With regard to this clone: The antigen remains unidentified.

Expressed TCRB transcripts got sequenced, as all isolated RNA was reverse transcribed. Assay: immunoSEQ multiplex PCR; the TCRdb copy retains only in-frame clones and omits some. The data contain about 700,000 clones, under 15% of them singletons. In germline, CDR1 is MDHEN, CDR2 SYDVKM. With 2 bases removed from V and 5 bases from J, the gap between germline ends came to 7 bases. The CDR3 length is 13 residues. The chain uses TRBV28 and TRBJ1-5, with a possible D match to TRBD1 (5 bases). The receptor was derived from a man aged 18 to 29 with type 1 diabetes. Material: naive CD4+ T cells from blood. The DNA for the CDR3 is TGTGCCAGCAGTTTACCAGGGTATCAGCCCCAGCATTTT. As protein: CASSLPGYQPQHF.